The 9 T cell receptor beta chains below all came from one sample that was sequenced in a study of T-cell reconstitution after alpha-beta-depleted transplantation in children. A library of TCRbeta sequences, prepared with unique molecular identifiers, was generated. MiXCR was run by TCRdb on the PCR reads, yielding one entry per CDR3 protein. The sample has nearly 200,000 distinct CDR3 sequences; 5.5% to 7% are singletons. Sequences were derived from PBMCs, sampled before TCRalphabeta/CD19-depleted stem cell transplant. The receptors derive from a girl under three years old with combined immunodeficiency, due to receive a stem cell transplant.

The chain joins TRBV28 to TRBJ1-2; D is possibly TRBD1 (6 bases). CDR3 length: 14 amino acids. The V gene lost 7 bases and the J gene lost 2 bases, with 14 bases spanning the gap. Germline loops: CDR1 MDHEN, CDR2 SYDVKM. This CDR3 is CASTSVQGNYGYTF. The DNA of the CDR3 is TGTGCCAGCACCTCAGTACAGGGAAACTATGGCTACACCTTC.

This clonotype was seen at least ten times. The V and J genes are TRBV2 and TRBJ2-2; 9 nucleotides line up with TRBD2. This CDR3 contains 14 residues. Trimming at V came to 11 bases and at J to 3 bases, leaving 7 bases not matched to a gene. Germline V gives CDR1 SNHLY, CDR2 FYNNEI. CDR3 residues: CASVTSGYTGELFF. The DNA of the CDR3 is TGTGCCTCGGTTACTAGCGGGTACACCGGGGAGCTGTTTTTT.

This clonotype was counted ten times or more. V and J are TRBV6-5 and TRBJ1-2; weak D call: TRBD1 (6 bases). The CDR3 runs to 16 residues. The germline CDR1 and CDR2 sequences are MNHEY and SVGAGI. Trimming removed 3 bases from V and 2 bases from J, with 16 bases in between. The CDR3 DNA reads TGTGCCAGCAGTTATGGGGGGCGAGACAGAAACTATGGCTACACCTTC. Translating it yields CASSYGGRDRNYGYTF.

This clonotype showed up many times. This sequence joins TRBV25-1 and TRBJ2-5; perhaps D is TRBD1 or TRBD2 (5 bases each). Germline V gene data show CDR1 as MGHDK and CDR2 as SYGVNS. There are 12 residues in the CDR3. The germline V and J ends were trimmed by 4 bases and 9 bases, with 12 bases remaining between them. The CDR3 coding sequence is TGTGCCAGCAGTGGCTCCGGGACGCCCCAGTACTTC. Amino acid sequence: CASSGSGTPQYF.

Many counts were recorded for this clonotype. The chain couples TRBV27 to TRBJ2-3, with 12 bases lining up with TRBD2. The ends lost 2 bases at V and 5 bases at J; junction bases unmatched: 5. Germline CDR1 is MNHEY and CDR2 is SMNVEV (reference sequence). This CDR3 comprises 16 residues. CDR3 DNA: TGTGCCAGCAGTTTACTCCTAGCGGGAGGGATAGATACGCAGTATTTT. Protein sequence: CASSLLLAGGIDTQYF.

Many counts were recorded for this clonotype. DNA for the CDR3: TGCAGCGTGTCAGGCTTCTCTGGGGCCAACGTCCTGACTTTC. It codes for CSVSGFSGANVLTF. This chain connects TRBV29-1 to TRBJ2-6; D call uncertain. The CDR3 is made up of 14 amino acids. Germline V gene sequence: CDR1 SQVTM, CDR2 ANQGSEA. Between the trimmed V and J ends, which lost 6 bases and 0 bases, there was a span of 9 bases.

In its sample, this clonotype was seen many times. V usage is TRBV24-1 and J usage is TRBJ2-1; 7 bases map to TRBD2. The V segment lost 2 bases and the J segment 5 bases; nucleotides outside the gene matches: 8. This CDR3 has 16 amino acids. CDR1 KGHDR and CDR2 SFDVKD come from the germline V gene. CDR3 coding DNA: TGTGCCACCAGTGATTGGCGCGGGAGTTTCAACAATGAGCAGTTCTTC. Translation: CATSDWRGSFNNEQFF.

This clonotype was detected ten times or more. The V gene is TRBV12-3 or TRBV12-4, the J gene TRBJ2-1; D not resolved. The CDR3 contains 13 residues. The V end was cut by 0 bases, the J end by 3 bases, with 3 bases between. The CDR3 loop reads CASSLANYNEQFF. CDR3 sequence (DNA): TGTGCCAGCAGTTTAGCAAACTACAATGAGCAGTTCTTC.

This clonotype appeared many times. The gene calls are TRBV2 and TRBJ2-7; D not resolved. V gave up 0 bases and J gave up 5 bases, with 8 bases separating them. The CDR3 has 13 amino acids. Looked up from germline, CDR1 is SNHLY and CDR2 is FYNNEI. The CDR3 coding sequence is TGTGCCAGCAGTGAAGCATTAGCCCACGAGCAGTACTTC. This translates into CASSEALAHEQYF.